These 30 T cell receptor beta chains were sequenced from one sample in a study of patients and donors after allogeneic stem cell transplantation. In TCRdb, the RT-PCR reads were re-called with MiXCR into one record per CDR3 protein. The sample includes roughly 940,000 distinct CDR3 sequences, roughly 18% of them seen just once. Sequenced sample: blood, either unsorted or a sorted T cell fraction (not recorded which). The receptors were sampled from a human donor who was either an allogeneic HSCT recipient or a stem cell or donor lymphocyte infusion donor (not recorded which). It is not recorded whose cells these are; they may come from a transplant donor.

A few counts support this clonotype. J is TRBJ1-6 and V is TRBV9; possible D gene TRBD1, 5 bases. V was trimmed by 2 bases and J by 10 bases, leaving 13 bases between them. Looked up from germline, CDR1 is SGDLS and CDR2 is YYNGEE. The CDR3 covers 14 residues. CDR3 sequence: CASSVGRDGSPLHF. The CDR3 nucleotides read TGTGCCAGCAGCGTGGGCAGGGACGGATCACCCCTCCACTTT.

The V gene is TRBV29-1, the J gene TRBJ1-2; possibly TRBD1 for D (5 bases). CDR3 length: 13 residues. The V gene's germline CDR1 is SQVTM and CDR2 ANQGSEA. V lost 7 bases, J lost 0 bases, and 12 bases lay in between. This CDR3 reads CSGRQRTNYGYTF. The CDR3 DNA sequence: TGCAGCGGAAGACAGAGAACTAACTATGGCTACACCTTC.

As DNA, the CDR3 is TGTGCCAGCAGCTTAAATAAGCGGGACCGCTCCTACGAGCAGTACTTC. This encodes CASSLNKRDRSYEQYF. The chain has TRBV7-8 and TRBJ2-7; TRBD2 matches 7 bases. V lost 2 bases to trimming and J lost 0 bases; unmatched junction nucleotides: 7. The CDR3 contains 16 residues. CDR1 is SGHVS and CDR2 is FQNEAQ in the germline V gene.

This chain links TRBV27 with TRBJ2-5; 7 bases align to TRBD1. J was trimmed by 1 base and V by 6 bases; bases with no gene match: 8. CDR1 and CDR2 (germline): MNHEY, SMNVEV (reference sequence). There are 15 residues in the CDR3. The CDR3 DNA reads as TGTGCCAGCAGCCCTAGGGGGCCTCCCCAAGAGACCCAGTACTTC. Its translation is CASSPRGPPQETQYF.

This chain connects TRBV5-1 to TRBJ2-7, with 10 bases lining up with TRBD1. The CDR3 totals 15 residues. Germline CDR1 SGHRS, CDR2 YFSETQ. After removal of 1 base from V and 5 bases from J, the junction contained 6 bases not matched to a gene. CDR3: CASSLRDRGSNEQYF. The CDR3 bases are TGCGCCAGCAGCTTGAGGGACAGGGGAAGCAACGAGCAGTACTTC.

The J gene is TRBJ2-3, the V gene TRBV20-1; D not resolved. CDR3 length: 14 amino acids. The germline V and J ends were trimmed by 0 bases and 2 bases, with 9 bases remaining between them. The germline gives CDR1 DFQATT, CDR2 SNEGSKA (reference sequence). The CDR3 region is CSARDLPITDTQYF. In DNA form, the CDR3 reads TGCAGTGCTAGAGACTTACCCATCACAGATACGCAGTATTTT.

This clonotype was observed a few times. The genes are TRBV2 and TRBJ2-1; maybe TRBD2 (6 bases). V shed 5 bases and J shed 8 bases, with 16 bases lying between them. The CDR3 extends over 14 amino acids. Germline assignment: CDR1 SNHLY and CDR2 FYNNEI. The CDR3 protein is CASSFGGAGDEQFF. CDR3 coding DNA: TGTGCCAGCAGTTTCGGCGGAGCGGGCGATGAGCAGTTCTTC.

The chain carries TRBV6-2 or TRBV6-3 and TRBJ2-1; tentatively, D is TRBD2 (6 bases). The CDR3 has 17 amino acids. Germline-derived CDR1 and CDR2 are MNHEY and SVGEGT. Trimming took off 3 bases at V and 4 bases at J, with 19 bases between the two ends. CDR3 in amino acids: CASSYDGGRGPYNEQFF. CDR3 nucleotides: TGTGCCAGCAGTTATGATGGAGGGCGGGGCCCTTACAATGAGCAGTTCTTC.

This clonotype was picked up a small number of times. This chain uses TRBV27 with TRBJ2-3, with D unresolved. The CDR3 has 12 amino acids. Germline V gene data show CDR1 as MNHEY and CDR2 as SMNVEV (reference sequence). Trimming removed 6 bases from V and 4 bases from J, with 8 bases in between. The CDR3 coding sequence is TGTGCCAGCAGGGGATTATCAGATACGCAGTATTTT. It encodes CASRGLSDTQYF.

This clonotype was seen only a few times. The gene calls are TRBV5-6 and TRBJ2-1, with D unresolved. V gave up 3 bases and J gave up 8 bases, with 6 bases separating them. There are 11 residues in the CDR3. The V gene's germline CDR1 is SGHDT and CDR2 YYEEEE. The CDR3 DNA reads TGTGCCAGCAGCTGGCTCTATGAGCAGTTCTTC. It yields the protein CASSWLYEQFF.

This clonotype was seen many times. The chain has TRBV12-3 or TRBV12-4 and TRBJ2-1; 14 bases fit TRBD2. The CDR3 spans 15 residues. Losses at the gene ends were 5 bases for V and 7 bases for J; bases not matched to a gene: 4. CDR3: CASSPTSGGANEQFF. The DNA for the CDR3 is TGTGCCAGCAGTCCGACTAGCGGGGGGGCAAATGAGCAGTTCTTC.

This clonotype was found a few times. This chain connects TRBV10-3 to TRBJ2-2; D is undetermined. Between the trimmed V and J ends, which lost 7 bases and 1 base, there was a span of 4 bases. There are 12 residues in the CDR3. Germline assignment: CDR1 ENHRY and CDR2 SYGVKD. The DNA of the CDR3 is TGTGCCATCAAGGTGAACACCGGGGAGCTGTTTTTT. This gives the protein CAIKVNTGELFF.

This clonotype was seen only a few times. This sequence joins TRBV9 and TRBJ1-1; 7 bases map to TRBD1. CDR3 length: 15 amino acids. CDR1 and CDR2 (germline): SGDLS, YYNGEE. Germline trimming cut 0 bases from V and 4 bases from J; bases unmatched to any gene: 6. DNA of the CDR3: TGTGCCAGCAGCGTAGCCACAGGGGTTGGCACTGAAGCTTTCTTT. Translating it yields CASSVATGVGTEAFF.

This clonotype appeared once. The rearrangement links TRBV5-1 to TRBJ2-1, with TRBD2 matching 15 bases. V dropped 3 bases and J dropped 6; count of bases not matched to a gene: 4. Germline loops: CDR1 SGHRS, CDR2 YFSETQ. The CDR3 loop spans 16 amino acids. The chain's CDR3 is CASSWGLAGGRNEQFF. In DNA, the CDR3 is TGCGCCAGCAGCTGGGGACTAGCGGGAGGACGCAATGAGCAGTTCTTC.

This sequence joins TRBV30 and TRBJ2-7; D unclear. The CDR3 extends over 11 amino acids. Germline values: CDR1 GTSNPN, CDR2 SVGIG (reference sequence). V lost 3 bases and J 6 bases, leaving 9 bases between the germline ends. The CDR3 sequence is CAWSSPIEQYF. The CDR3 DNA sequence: TGTGCCTGGAGCTCCCCGATCGAGCAGTACTTC.

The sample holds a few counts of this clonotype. The CDR3 DNA sequence: TGCGCCAGCAGCTTGGACGCAGGGGTCCACGAGCAGTACTTC. It translates to CASSLDAGVHEQYF. The chain recombines TRBV5-1 with TRBJ2-7; D is perhaps TRBD1 (6 bases). Germline V gene lookup returns CDR1 SGHRS and CDR2 YFSETQ. This CDR3 is built from 14 residues. The ends were cut back, 0 bases at V and 5 bases at J, with 12 bases in the middle.

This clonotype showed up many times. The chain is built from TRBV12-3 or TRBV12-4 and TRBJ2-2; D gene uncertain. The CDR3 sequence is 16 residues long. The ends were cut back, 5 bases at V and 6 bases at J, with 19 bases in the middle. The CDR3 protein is CASSPFKRPEAGELFF. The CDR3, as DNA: TGTGCCAGCAGTCCGTTCAAGCGACCCGAAGCCGGGGAGCTGTTTTTT.

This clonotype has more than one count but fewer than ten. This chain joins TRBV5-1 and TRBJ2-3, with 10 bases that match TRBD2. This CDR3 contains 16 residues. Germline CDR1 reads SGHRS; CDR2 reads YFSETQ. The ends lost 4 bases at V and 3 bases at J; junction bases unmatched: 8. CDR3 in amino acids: CASSGGAGGKTDTQYF. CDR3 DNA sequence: TGCGCCAGCAGCGGAGGAGCGGGGGGGAAGACAGATACGCAGTATTTT.

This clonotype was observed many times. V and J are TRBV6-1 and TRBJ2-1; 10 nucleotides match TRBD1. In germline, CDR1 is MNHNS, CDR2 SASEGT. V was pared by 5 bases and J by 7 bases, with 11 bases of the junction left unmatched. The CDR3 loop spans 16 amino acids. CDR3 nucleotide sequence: TGTGCCAGCAGTAAATCCGGGACAGGGGTGGGAAATGAGCAGTTCTTC. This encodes CASSKSGTGVGNEQFF.

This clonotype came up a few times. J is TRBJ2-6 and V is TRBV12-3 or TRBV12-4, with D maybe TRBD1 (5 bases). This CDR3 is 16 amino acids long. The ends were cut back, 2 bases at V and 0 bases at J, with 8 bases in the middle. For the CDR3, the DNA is TGTGCCAGCAGTTTAAAAGGGGTCTCTGGGGCCAACGTCCTGACTTTC. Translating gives CASSLKGVSGANVLTF.

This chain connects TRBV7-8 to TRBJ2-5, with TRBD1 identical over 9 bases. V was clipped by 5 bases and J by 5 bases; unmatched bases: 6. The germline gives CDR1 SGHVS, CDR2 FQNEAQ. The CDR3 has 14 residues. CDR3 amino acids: CASSTRDRDETQYF. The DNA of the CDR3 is TGTGCCAGCAGCACCCGGGACAGGGATGAGACCCAGTACTTC.

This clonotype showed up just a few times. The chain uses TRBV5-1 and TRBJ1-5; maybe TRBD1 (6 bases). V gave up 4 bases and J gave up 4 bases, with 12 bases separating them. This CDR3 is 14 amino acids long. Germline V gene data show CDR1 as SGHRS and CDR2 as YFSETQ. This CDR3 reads CASSPGTLNQPQHF. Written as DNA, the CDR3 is TGCGCCAGCAGCCCCGGGACACTTAATCAGCCCCAGCATTTT.

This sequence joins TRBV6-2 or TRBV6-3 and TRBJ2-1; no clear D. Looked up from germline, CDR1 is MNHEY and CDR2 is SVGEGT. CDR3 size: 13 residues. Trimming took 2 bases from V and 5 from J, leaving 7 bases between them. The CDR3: CASSYGRNNEQFF. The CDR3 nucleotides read TGTGCCAGCAGTTACGGACGCAACAATGAGCAGTTCTTC.

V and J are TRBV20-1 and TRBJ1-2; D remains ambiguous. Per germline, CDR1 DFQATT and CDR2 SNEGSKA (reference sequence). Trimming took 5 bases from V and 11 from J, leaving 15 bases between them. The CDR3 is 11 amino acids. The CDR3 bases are TGCAGTGCTGCGGACGGTCAGCGGTACACCTTC. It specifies CSAADGQRYTF.

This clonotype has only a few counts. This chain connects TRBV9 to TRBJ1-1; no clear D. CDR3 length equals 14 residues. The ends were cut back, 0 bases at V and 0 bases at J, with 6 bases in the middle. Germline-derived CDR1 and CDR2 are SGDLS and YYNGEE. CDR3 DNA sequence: TGTGCCAGCAGCGTAGCTCAGATGAACACTGAAGCTTTCTTT. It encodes CASSVAQMNTEAFF.

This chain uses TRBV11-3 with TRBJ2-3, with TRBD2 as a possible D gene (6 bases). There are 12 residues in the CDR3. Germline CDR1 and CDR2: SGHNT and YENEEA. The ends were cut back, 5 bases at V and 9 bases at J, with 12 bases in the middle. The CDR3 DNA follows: TGTGCCAGCAGCCCCGGGGAGGCAACGCAGTATTTT. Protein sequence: CASSPGEATQYF.

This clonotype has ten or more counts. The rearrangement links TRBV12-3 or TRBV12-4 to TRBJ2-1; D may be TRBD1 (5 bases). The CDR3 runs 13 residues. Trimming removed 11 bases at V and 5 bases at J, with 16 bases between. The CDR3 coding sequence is TGTGCCTCCGGCTTGGGGCCGGACAATGAGCAGTTCTTC. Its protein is CASGLGPDNEQFF.

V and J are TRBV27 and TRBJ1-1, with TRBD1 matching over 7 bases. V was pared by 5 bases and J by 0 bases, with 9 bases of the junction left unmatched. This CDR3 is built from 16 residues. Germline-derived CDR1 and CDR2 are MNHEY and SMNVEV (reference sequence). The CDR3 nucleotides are TGTGCCAGCAGTCCCGAGACAGGGAACATGAACACTGAAGCTTTCTTT. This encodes CASSPETGNMNTEAFF.

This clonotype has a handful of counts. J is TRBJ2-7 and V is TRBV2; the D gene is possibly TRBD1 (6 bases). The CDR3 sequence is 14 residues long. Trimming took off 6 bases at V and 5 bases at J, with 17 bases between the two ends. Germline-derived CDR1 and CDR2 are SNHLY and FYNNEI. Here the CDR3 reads CASRGTSVTNEQYF. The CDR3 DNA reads TGTGCCAGCAGAGGGACAAGCGTGACAAACGAGCAGTACTTC.

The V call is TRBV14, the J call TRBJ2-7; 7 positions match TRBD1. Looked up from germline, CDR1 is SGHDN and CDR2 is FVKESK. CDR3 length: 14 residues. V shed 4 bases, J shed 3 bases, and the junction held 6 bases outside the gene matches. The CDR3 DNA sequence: TGTGCCAGCAGCCCCCCGGACAGGCGCTACGAGCAGTACTTC. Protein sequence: CASSPPDRRYEQYF.